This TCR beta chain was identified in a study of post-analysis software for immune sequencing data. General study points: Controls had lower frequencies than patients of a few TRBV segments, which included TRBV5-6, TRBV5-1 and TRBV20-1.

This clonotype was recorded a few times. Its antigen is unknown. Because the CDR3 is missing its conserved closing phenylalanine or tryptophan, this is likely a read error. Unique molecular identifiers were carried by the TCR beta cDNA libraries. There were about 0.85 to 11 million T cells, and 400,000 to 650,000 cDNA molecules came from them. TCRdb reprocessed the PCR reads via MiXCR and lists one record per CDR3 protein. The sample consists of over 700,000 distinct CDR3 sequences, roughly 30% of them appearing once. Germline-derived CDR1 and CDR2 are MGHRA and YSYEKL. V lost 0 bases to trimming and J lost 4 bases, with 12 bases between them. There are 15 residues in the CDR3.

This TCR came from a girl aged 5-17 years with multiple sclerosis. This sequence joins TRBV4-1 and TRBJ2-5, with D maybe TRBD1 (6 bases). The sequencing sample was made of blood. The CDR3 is CASSQDATGGETQYL. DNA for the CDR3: TGCGCCAGCAGCCAAGATGCGACAGGCGGAGAGACCCAGTACTTG.